This T cell receptor beta chain was found in a study of T cell responses to AZD1222 COVID-19 vaccine. In the study overall: Pooling covered second doses at about 4 or about 12 weeks. Study-wide results and limits: Donors in the cohort were predominantly white British and more often female, and clonal diversity was possibly underestimated. The study sampled repertoires only after the peak T cell response.

The germline V gene has CDR1 SGHRS and CDR2 YFSETQ. This CDR3 spans 14 amino acids. Trimming stripped 4 bases from V and 6 bases from J, with 13 bases between. TCRdb's copy holds only in-frame clones and misses some; the assay was immunoSEQ multiplex PCR. The sample lists 90,000 to 150,000 clones, about 90% seen once, with around 8.6% in the top ten. Only one count was recorded for this clone. Its specificity is not known. The sample was peripheral blood, taken on day 0 of AZD1222 vaccination. The V call is TRBV5-1, the J call TRBJ2-2, with D maybe TRBD2 (5 bases). The TCR originated in an adult in good health. The CDR3 DNA reads TGCGCCAGCAGCCTACTAGATCCGGCCGGGGAGCTGTTTTTT. This codes for CASSLLDPAGELFF.